Following are 30 T cell receptor beta chains from one sample sequenced in a study of B cell selection in AIRE deficiency. Measured with immunoSEQ multiplex PCR; TCRdb has only the in-frame clones, and not every one. The sample has about 14,000 clones, approximately 94% seen once. Sorted regulatory T cells were CD4-positive, CD25-high and CD127-low or negative. The specimen was Tregs sorted from PBMCs. These receptors were taken from a human donor with AIRE deficiency.

V is TRBV19 and J is TRBJ2-7; D call uncertain. This CDR3 is 13 amino acids long. The V end lost 3 bases, the J end lost 2 bases, and 8 bases lay between the germline ends. Per the germline V gene, CDR1 is LNHDA and CDR2 is SQIVND (reference sequence). The DNA for the CDR3 is TGTGCCAGTAGTATTGGCCTACCCTACGAGCAGTACTTC. Translation: CASSIGLPYEQYF.

The rearrangement uses TRBV28 and TRBJ1-3, with D uncertain. This CDR3 region has 16 residues. CDR1 MDHEN and CDR2 SYDVKM come from the germline V gene. Between the trimmed V and J ends, which lost 6 bases and 0 bases, there was a span of 15 bases. The CDR3 coding sequence is TGTGCCAGCAGCTCACTATCTGGGAGCTCTGGAAACACCATATATTTT. Translation: CASSSLSGSSGNTIYF.

The chain carries TRBV4-1 and TRBJ2-5; the match to TRBD2 covers 7 bases. The CDR3 totals 16 residues. V was pared by 2 bases and J by 1 base, with 7 bases of the junction left unmatched. The germline V gene encodes CDR1 MGHRA and CDR2 YSYEKL. This CDR3 is CASSQFPPSGQETQYF. CDR3 DNA: TGCGCCAGCAGCCAATTCCCCCCTAGCGGCCAAGAGACCCAGTACTTC.

This chain uses TRBV10-3 with TRBJ2-1; perhaps TRBD2 as D (5 bases). This CDR3 region has 13 residues. V lost 7 bases and J lost 4, with 11 bases in between. CDR1 is ENHRY, CDR2 SYGVKD, per germline. As DNA, the CDR3 is TGTGCCATCATACGGGAACCTTACAATGAGCAGTTCTTC. It translates to CAIIREPYNEQFF.

The chain has TRBV7-9 and TRBJ1-2; 7 bases fit TRBD1. The ends lost 3 bases at V and 4 bases at J; junction bases unmatched: 2. CDR3 length: 13 amino acids. Germline CDR1 reads SEHNR; CDR2 reads FQNEAQ (reference sequence). The CDR3 bases are TGTGCCAGCAGCTTCGGGACAGCCTATGGCTACACCTTC. Residues: CASSFGTAYGYTF.

The chain couples TRBV30 to TRBJ1-5; no firm D call. CDR1 and CDR2 (germline): GTSNPN, SVGIG (reference sequence). The V end lost 0 bases, the J end lost 4 bases, and 16 bases lay between the germline ends. The CDR3 runs to 16 residues. The CDR3 here is CAWSVPDWGANQPQHF. Written as DNA, the CDR3 is TGTGCCTGGAGTGTACCGGACTGGGGAGCTAATCAGCCCCAGCATTTT.

CDR3 loop: CASSLLVGAGTGELFF. Written as DNA, the CDR3 is TGTGCCAGCAGCTTACTTGTGGGGGCCGGCACCGGGGAGCTGTTTTTT. The chain has TRBV11-3 and TRBJ2-2; possibly TRBD1 for D (6 bases). Germline values: CDR1 SGHNT, CDR2 YENEEA. The germline V and J ends were trimmed by 2 bases and 4 bases, with 14 bases remaining between them. The CDR3 covers 16 residues.

CDR3: CAWRVGDTQYF. Written as DNA, the CDR3 is TGTGCCTGGAGGGTCGGGGATACGCAGTATTTT. This chain links TRBV30 with TRBJ2-3; no reliable D call. CDR1 is GTSNPN, CDR2 SVGIG, per germline (reference sequence). V was cut by 3 bases and J by 6 bases, with 7 bases left in between. This CDR3 region has 11 residues.

The rearrangement uses TRBV7-2 and TRBJ2-1; 10 bases align to TRBD2. The V segment lost 2 bases and the J segment 5 bases; nucleotides outside the gene matches: 3. This CDR3 region has 15 residues. In germline, CDR1 is SGHTA, CDR2 FQGNSA. CDR3 sequence reads: CASSLKLAGNNEQFF. The DNA of the CDR3 is TGTGCCAGCAGCTTAAAACTAGCGGGAAACAATGAGCAGTTCTTC.

The chain combines TRBV10-3 with TRBJ2-7; either TRBD1 or TRBD2 may fit D (5 bases each). In germline, CDR1 is ENHRY, CDR2 SYGVKD. The CDR3 has 14 residues. The germline V and J ends were trimmed by 6 bases and 2 bases, with 14 bases remaining between them. CDR3 protein: CAISPSGRTYEQYF. In nucleotides, the CDR3 is TGTGCCATCAGCCCCTCGGGACGAACCTACGAGCAGTACTTC.

The gene calls are TRBV30 and TRBJ1-1; D may be TRBD1 (6 bases). This CDR3 has 13 residues. V lost 7 bases and J lost 2, with 14 bases in between. Germline V gene data show CDR1 as GTSNPN and CDR2 as SVGIG (reference sequence). The CDR3 DNA reads TGTGCCTCCCGGGGGGCAGCCAACACTGAAGCTTTCTTT. Its translation is CASRGAANTEAFF.

The J gene is TRBJ2-3, the V gene TRBV30, with D tentatively TRBD2 (6 bases). Germline lookup yields CDR1 GTSNPN and CDR2 SVGIG (reference sequence). V lost 3 bases and J lost 8, with 12 bases in between. The CDR3 sequence is 12 residues long. The CDR3: CAWSASATTQYF. The CDR3 nucleotides are TGTGCCTGGAGCGCTAGCGCTACTACGCAGTATTTT.

This clone showed up just once. The V call is TRBV10-1, the J call TRBJ1-1; D remains ambiguous. This CDR3 has 13 residues. V was clipped by 5 bases and J by 4 bases, with 11 bases between them. Germline assignment: CDR1 WNHNN and CDR2 SYGVQD (reference sequence). In DNA form, the CDR3 reads TGCGCCAGCAGTTCCAAAGGCGGCACTGAAGCTTTCTTT. Its protein is CASSSKGGTEAFF.

This sequence joins TRBV30 and TRBJ2-7, with a weak D call TRBD1 (5 bases). This CDR3 region has 14 residues. CDR1 and CDR2 (germline): GTSNPN, SVGIG (reference sequence). Trimming took 0 bases from V and 0 from J, leaving 9 bases between them. The CDR3 coding sequence is TGTGCCTGGAGTGTTGGGGCCAGCTCCTACGAGCAGTACTTC. It yields the protein CAWSVGASSYEQYF. Combining the CDR3 with reference TRBV30 and TRBJ2-7 gives the whole variable domain SQTIHQWPATLVQPVGSPLSLECTVEGTSNPNLYWYRQAAGRGLQLLFYSVGIGQISSEVPQNLSASRPQDRQFILSSKKLLLSDSGFYLCAWSVGASSYEQYFGPGTRLTVT.

This chain uses TRBV2 with TRBJ1-1, with a weak D call TRBD1 (5 bases). This CDR3 has 13 residues. Germline V gene lookup returns CDR1 SNHLY and CDR2 FYNNEI. Trimming left V 4 bases short and J 8 bases short, with 14 bases between. The CDR3 here is CASSVRLGAEAFF. Written as DNA, the CDR3 is TGTGCCAGCAGTGTAAGATTAGGGGCGGAAGCTTTCTTT.

The rearrangement links TRBV9 to TRBJ2-5; D may be TRBD1 or TRBD2 (5 bases each). Germline values: CDR1 SGDLS, CDR2 YYNGEE. Trimming stripped 4 bases from V and 3 bases from J, with 13 bases between. The CDR3 extends over 14 amino acids. The CDR3 sequence: CASSTRGREETQYF. CDR3 nucleotide sequence: TGTGCCAGCAGCACCCGGGGCAGGGAAGAGACCCAGTACTTC.

The V gene is TRBV5-6, the J gene TRBJ2-5, with 9 bases aligning to TRBD2. The CDR3 sequence is 14 residues long. V shed 5 bases, J shed 4 bases, and the junction held 6 bases outside the gene matches. Germline V gene sequence: CDR1 SGHDT, CDR2 YYEEEE. The CDR3 DNA follows: TGTGCCAGCAGTCGCGGGAGGGTGGGAGAGACCCAGTACTTC. It encodes CASSRGRVGETQYF.

The V gene is TRBV7-2, the J gene TRBJ2-3; 7 nucleotides agree with TRBD1. Germline V lookup: CDR1 SGHTA, CDR2 FQGNSA. This CDR3 comprises 17 residues. J was trimmed by 0 bases and V by 1 base; bases with no gene match: 7. CDR3 residues: CASSLGAGGTSTDTQYF. Here the CDR3 DNA reads TGTGCCAGCAGCTTAGGGGCAGGGGGTACCAGCACAGATACGCAGTATTTT.

The chain employs TRBV10-3 and TRBJ1-2; perhaps TRBD1 as D (6 bases). This CDR3 is built from 14 residues. V lost 6 bases and J 0 bases, leaving 11 bases between the germline ends. Germline V CDR1 and CDR2: ENHRY, SYGVKD. CDR3 DNA: TGTGCCATCAGCAAGGACAGAACTAACTATGGCTACACCTTC. Translating gives CAISKDRTNYGYTF.

CDR3 region: CASSALPGGDGYGYTF. Here the CDR3 DNA reads TGTGCCAGCAGCGCCCTACCCGGGGGGGACGGCTATGGCTACACCTTC. The chain joins TRBV9 to TRBJ1-2; perhaps TRBD1 as D (5 bases). CDR3 size: 16 residues. The germline V gene encodes CDR1 SGDLS and CDR2 YYNGEE. V gave up 3 bases and J gave up 4 bases, with 19 bases separating them.

V usage is TRBV29-1 and J usage is TRBJ2-7; 9 bases map to TRBD1. The junction had 5 bases not matched to a gene; V was cut back by 7 bases and J by 1 base. CDR1 and CDR2 from the germline V gene are SQVTM and ANQGSEA. The CDR3 runs to 13 residues. DNA of the CDR3: TGCAGCGCCGGACAGGGGAAATCCTACGAGCAGTACTTC. Its protein is CSAGQGKSYEQYF.

The V call is TRBV4-1, the J call TRBJ1-2; TRBD1 matches at 9 bases. The germline CDR1 and CDR2 sequences are MGHRA and YSYEKL. The CDR3 contains 17 residues. With V trimmed by 3 bases and J by 2 bases, 10 bases remained unmatched. The CDR3 bases are TGCGCCAGCAGCCAGGACAGGGGCGTAGGCCTGAACTATGGCTACACCTTC. Protein sequence: CASSQDRGVGLNYGYTF.

The gene calls are TRBV12-5 and TRBJ1-1; the match to TRBD1 covers 7 bases. Germline assignment: CDR1 LGHNT and CDR2 FRNRAP. The junction had 15 bases not matched to a gene; V was cut back by 6 bases and J by 8 bases. CDR3 length: 15 residues. The CDR3 region is CASGASGQALSEAFF. The CDR3 nucleotides read TGTGCTAGTGGGGCCAGCGGACAGGCGTTATCAGAAGCTTTCTTT.

The chain joins TRBV29-1 to TRBJ2-2; possibly TRBD2 for D (5 bases). Germline assignment: CDR1 SQVTM and CDR2 ANQGSEA. V lost 7 bases and J lost 2, with 20 bases in between. This CDR3 has 16 amino acids. The CDR3 DNA sequence: TGCAGCGCCCTCGCGGGCGGGCGGGTCAACACCGGGGAGCTGTTTTTT. Translation: CSALAGGRVNTGELFF.

This chain joins TRBV30 and TRBJ1-2; D gene ambiguous. Trimming removed 7 bases from V and 5 bases from J, with 8 bases in between. The CDR3 is 10 amino acids. In germline, CDR1 is GTSNPN, CDR2 SVGIG (reference sequence). In DNA, the CDR3 is TGTGCCTCTGAGGCATATGGCTACACCTTC. As protein: CASEAYGYTF.

The chain joins TRBV9 to TRBJ1-6; D uncertain. CDR3 length: 12 amino acids. Germline V gene data show CDR1 as SGDLS and CDR2 as YYNGEE. V lost 0 bases to trimming and J lost 7 bases, with 2 bases between them. CDR3 in DNA: TGTGCCAGCAGCGTAGGGAATTCACCCCTCCACTTT. Encoded protein: CASSVGNSPLHF.

The V and J genes are TRBV7-9 and TRBJ2-3; D perhaps matches TRBD1 (5 bases). CDR1 is SEHNR, CDR2 FQNEAQ, per germline (reference sequence). Between the trimmed V and J ends, which lost 5 bases and 14 bases, there was a span of 20 bases. This CDR3 has 13 amino acids. DNA for the CDR3: TGTGCCAGCAGCAAGGACACCGTTAGATCCTCGTATTTT. Its protein product is CASSKDTVRSSYF.

This clone was picked up one time. This chain uses TRBV6-4 with TRBJ2-7; D unresolved. V gave up 7 bases and J gave up 8 bases, with 12 bases separating them. Germline V gene lookup returns CDR1 MRHNA and CDR2 SNTAGT. CDR3 length: 11 amino acids. The DNA of the CDR3 is TGTGCCAGCAAAAATGGTGGCAAGCAGTACTTC. Translated, it gives CASKNGGKQYF.

The J gene is TRBJ2-1, the V gene TRBV5-1; tentative D call: TRBD2 (5 bases). This CDR3 contains 15 residues. CDR1 is SGHRS, CDR2 YFSETQ, per germline. V lost 0 bases to trimming and J lost 7 bases, with 14 bases between them. The CDR3 region is CASSLDPAGYNEQFF. The CDR3 DNA reads TGCGCCAGCAGCTTGGACCCCGCGGGTTATAATGAGCAGTTCTTC. Supplemented by reference TRBV5-1 and TRBJ2-1, the full variable domain reads KAGVTQTPRYLIKTRGQQVTLSCSPISGHRSVSWYQQTPGQGLQFLFEYFSETQRNKGNFPGRFSGRQFSNSRSEMNVSTLELGDSALYLCASSLDPAGYNEQFFGPGTRLTVL.

The V gene is TRBV5-6, the J gene TRBJ2-4; weak D call: TRBD1 (5 bases). V shed 5 bases and J shed 3 bases, with 6 bases lying between them. The CDR3 totals 12 residues. Germline values: CDR1 SGHDT, CDR2 YYEEEE. CDR3 in amino acids: CASRGHKNIQYF. The DNA for the CDR3 is TGTGCCAGCAGGGGGCACAAAAACATTCAGTACTTC.